Shown below are 13 T cell receptor beta chains from a single sample sequenced in a study of CD8 T cells in Susac syndrome. RNA was extracted with the RNeasy kit, and a quantity of about 0.5 to 1 ug was reverse transcribed using random hexamers. TCRdb analysed the immunoSEQ multiplex PCR reads with MiXCR anew, one entry per CDR3 protein. In the table there are 180,000 or so distinct CDR3 sequences, roughly 95% of which are singletons. Material for sequencing was CD4+ T cells from PBMCs. All receptors come from a human donor in good health.

The chain carries TRBV30 and TRBJ2-1; 8 bases are a match to TRBD2. Germline V gene sequence: CDR1 GTSNPN, CDR2 SVGIG (reference sequence). The J segment lost 4 bases and the V segment lost 4 bases, leaving 6 bases of the junction unmatched. The CDR3 extends over 14 amino acids. The CDR3 protein is CAWNPGGLYNEQFF. The CDR3 nucleotides read TGTGCCTGGAACCCGGGAGGGCTTTACAATGAGCAGTTCTTC.

V usage is TRBV29-1 and J usage is TRBJ1-4; D is perhaps TRBD1 (5 bases). Germline V CDR1 and CDR2: SQVTM, ANQGSEA. The CDR3 is made up of 14 amino acids. Trimming took off 6 bases at V and 0 bases at J, with 11 bases between the two ends. The CDR3 region has the DNA TGCAGCGTCGGGACGGATGCAACTAATGAAAAACTGTTTTTT. Translation gives CSVGTDATNEKLFF.

The chain is built from TRBV20-1 and TRBJ2-7; D is ambiguous. Between the trimmed V and J ends, which lost 3 bases and 2 bases, there was a span of 14 bases. This CDR3 comprises 14 residues. CDR1 and CDR2 from the germline V gene are DFQATT and SNEGSKA (reference sequence). The CDR3 sequence is CSASKAELAYEQYF. The CDR3 nucleotides read TGCAGTGCTAGCAAGGCGGAGCTCGCCTACGAGCAGTACTTC.

V usage is TRBV6-2 or TRBV6-3 and J usage is TRBJ2-5; D is unclear. V shed 0 bases and J shed 3 bases, with 5 bases lying between them. Germline V CDR1 and CDR2: MNHEY, SVGEGT. The CDR3 is 13 residues long. This CDR3 is CASSYSLEETQYF. The DNA of the CDR3 is TGTGCCAGCAGTTACTCTCTTGAAGAGACCCAGTACTTC.

V gene TRBV14 combines with J gene TRBJ2-1; 7 nucleotides match TRBD1. Per the germline V gene, CDR1 is SGHDN and CDR2 is FVKESK. Trimming took 2 bases from V and 9 from J; bases not matched to a gene: 4. This CDR3 is built from 13 residues. CDR3 bases: TGTGCCAGCAGCCAACTACAGGGGACTGAGCAGTTCTTC. It specifies CASSQLQGTEQFF. Full variable domain (rest looked up from reference TRBV14 and TRBJ2-1): EAGVTQFPSHSVIEKGQTVTLRCDPISGHDNLYWYRRVMGKEIKFLLHFVKESKQDESGMPNNRFLAERTGGTYSTLKVQPAELEDSGVYFCASSQLQGTEQFFGPGTRLTVL.

The chain has TRBV9 and TRBJ2-5; tentatively, D is TRBD2 (5 bases). CDR3 length equals 15 residues. CDR1 is SGDLS and CDR2 is YYNGEE in the germline V gene. V was shortened by 1 base and J by 1 base, with 11 bases between the two germline ends. In nucleotides, the CDR3 is TGTGCCAGCAGCGTATATTACGGGATCCAAGAGACCCAGTACTTC. This translates into CASSVYYGIQETQYF.

The chain carries TRBV27 and TRBJ1-1, with D unclear. Deletions cut 6 bases from V and 2 bases from J, with 10 bases between. The CDR3 spans 13 residues. Germline values: CDR1 MNHEY, CDR2 SMNVEV (reference sequence). In DNA, the CDR3 is TGTGCCAGCAGAGTGGGCCTTAACACTGAAGCTTTCTTT. Translating gives CASRVGLNTEAFF.

The genes are TRBV2 and TRBJ2-7, with 8 bases aligning to TRBD1. CDR1 SNHLY and CDR2 FYNNEI come from the germline V gene. The CDR3 has 15 amino acids. Losses at the gene ends were 6 bases for V and 2 bases for J; bases not matched to a gene: 9. CDR3 loop: CASRGWTGPAYEQYF. The CDR3, as DNA: TGTGCCAGCAGGGGATGGACAGGGCCCGCCTACGAGCAGTACTTC.

This chain uses TRBV29-1 with TRBJ1-1, with 10 nucleotides matching TRBD1. This CDR3 is 13 amino acids long. Germline loops: CDR1 SQVTM, CDR2 ANQGSEA. J gave up 4 bases and V 6 bases, and 5 bases lay outside the gene matches. The CDR3 DNA sequence: TGCAGCGTCGTGGGACAGGGGCTCACTGAAGCTTTCTTT. Protein product: CSVVGQGLTEAFF.

The chain uses TRBV12-3 or TRBV12-4 and TRBJ2-1; D unclear. CDR3 length: 11 residues. Deletions cut 7 bases from V and 8 bases from J, with 9 bases between. Here the CDR3 reads CASTHFHEQFF. CDR3 DNA sequence: TGTGCCAGCACCCATTTTCATGAGCAGTTCTTC.

This rearrangement joins TRBV18 to TRBJ2-1; 11 bases are a match to TRBD2. Per the germline V gene, CDR1 is KGHSH and CDR2 is LQKENI. J gave up 10 bases and V 6 bases, and 8 bases lay outside the gene matches. CDR3 length: 14 amino acids. CDR3: CASSPGLAEPEQFF. The CDR3, as DNA: TGTGCCAGCTCCCCGGGACTAGCGGAACCAGAGCAGTTCTTC. Combining the CDR3 with reference TRBV18 and TRBJ2-1 gives the whole variable domain NAGVMQNPRHLVRRRGQEARLRCSPMKGHSHVYWYRQLPEEGLKFMVYLQKENIIDESGMPKERFSAEFPKEGPSILRIQQVVRGDSAAYFCASSPGLAEPEQFFGPGTRLTVL.

This sequence joins TRBV30 and TRBJ2-7; perhaps TRBD2 as D (5 bases). Germline CDR1 reads GTSNPN; CDR2 reads SVGIG (reference sequence). This CDR3 has 11 amino acids. Between the trimmed V and J ends, which lost 2 bases and 12 bases, there was a span of 14 bases. In DNA form, the CDR3 reads TGTGCCTGGAGTCGGGAAGGCCGGTGGTACTTC. Translated, it gives CAWSREGRWYF. Based on the CDR3 plus reference TRBV30 and TRBJ2-7, the full variable domain is SQTIHQWPATLVQPVGSPLSLECTVEGTSNPNLYWYRQAAGRGLQLLFYSVGIGQISSEVPQNLSASRPQDRQFILSSKKLLLSDSGFYLCAWSREGRWYFGPGTRLTVT.

This chain connects TRBV27 to TRBJ2-2; 9 nucleotides agree with TRBD2. Germline trimming cut 5 bases from V and 3 bases from J; bases unmatched to any gene: 4. Germline V CDR1 and CDR2: MNHEY, SMNVEV (reference sequence). The length of the CDR3 is 15 residues. The CDR3 loop is CASSPTSGYTGELFF. As DNA, the CDR3 is TGTGCCAGCAGTCCGACTAGCGGATACACCGGGGAGCTGTTTTTT.